What follows are 3 T cell receptor beta chains derived from one specimen sequenced in a study of blood T cell repertoires in COVID-19. TCRdb's copy holds only in-frame clones and misses some; the assay was immunoSEQ multiplex PCR. The sample has around 72,000 clones, less than 85% seen once. The sample consisted of peripheral blood. These receptors were collected from an elderly woman with acute or convalescent COVID-19.

This clone is labeled as hyperexpanded. The rearrangement links TRBV27 to TRBJ2-7, with D tentatively TRBD2 (5 bases). Germline V gene lookup returns CDR1 MNHEY and CDR2 SMNVEV (reference sequence). This CDR3 comprises 14 residues. V was shortened by 0 bases and J by 5 bases, with 11 bases between the two germline ends. The CDR3 DNA reads TGTGCCAGCAGTTTATCGATCGGGGATCACGAGCAGTACTTC. Translating it yields CASSLSIGDHEQYF.

This clone was detected only a few times. The chain uses TRBV6-4 and TRBJ1-1; possible D gene TRBD1, 6 bases. The CDR3 is 13 amino acids. Germline V CDR1 and CDR2: MRHNA, SNTAGT. V gave up 2 bases and J gave up 5 bases, with 9 bases separating them. The CDR3 protein is CASSDTQGTEAFF. CDR3 DNA sequence: TGTGCCAGCAGTGACACACAGGGTACTGAAGCTTTCTTT.

A remark on this clone: This CDR3 is also generated by other DNA sequences in the sample. The chain joins TRBV19 to TRBJ1-2; 7 bases are a match to TRBD1. Germline CDR1 and CDR2: LNHDA and SQIVND (reference sequence). V lost 1 base, J lost 2 bases, and 4 bases stayed unmatched. The CDR3 has 15 amino acids. The DNA for the CDR3 is TGTGCCAGTAGTATAGGGGACAGAGTGAACTATGGCTACACCTTC. It yields the protein CASSIGDRVNYGYTF.